This passage covers 22 T cell receptor beta chains from one sample sequenced in a study of cytomegalovirus exposure and HLA in healthy donors. The PCR employed 60 Vbeta primers together with 13 Jbeta primers. Method: immunoSEQ multiplex PCR; TCRdb's copy keeps in-frame clones and lacks some. The sample records some 150,000 clones, approximately 79% being singletons. Specimen: PBMCs. These receptors came from a woman aged 25-40 years in good health and CMV-seronegative.

The chain combines TRBV30 with TRBJ1-2; tentatively, D is TRBD1 (5 bases). Germline CDR1 GTSNPN, CDR2 SVGIG (reference sequence). The CDR3 runs 14 residues. V lost 2 bases and J lost 4, with 14 bases in between. The DNA for the CDR3 is TGTGCCTGGAGTAGAAGGGGCTTCAGCTATGGCTACACCTTC. Residues: CAWSRRGFSYGYTF. Full variable domain (missing parts from reference TRBV30 and TRBJ1-2): SQTIHQWPATLVQPVGSPLSLECTVEGTSNPNLYWYRQAAGRGLQLLFYSVGIGQISSEVPQNLSASRPQDRQFILSSKKLLLSDSGFYLCAWSRRGFSYGYTFGSGTRLTVV.

The rearrangement links TRBV2 to TRBJ2-5, with 12 positions matching TRBD2. In germline, CDR1 is SNHLY, CDR2 FYNNEI. V was clipped by 5 bases and J by 2 bases; unmatched bases: 6. CDR3 length: 16 amino acids. CDR3 sequence reads: CASSFLLAGGQETQYF. The CDR3 nucleotides are TGTGCCAGCAGTTTCTTACTAGCGGGGGGTCAAGAGACCCAGTACTTC.

A note on this clone: At one of its ends the junction is not consistent with the germline gene, which may arise from a read error. The J gene is TRBJ2-3, the V gene TRBV30; D is possibly TRBD1 (6 bases). This CDR3 has 12 residues. The germline V gene has CDR1 GTSNPN and CDR2 SVGIG (reference sequence). DNA for the CDR3: TGTGCCTGGGGCAGGGGCACGGATACGCAGTATTTT. This translates into CAWGRGTDTQYF.

This chain links TRBV25-1 with TRBJ1-2; 10 bases align to TRBD1. The ends lost 5 bases at V and 8 bases at J; junction bases unmatched: 5. The V gene's germline CDR1 is MGHDK and CDR2 SYGVNS. The CDR3 loop spans 13 amino acids. For the CDR3, the DNA is TGTGCCAGCAGTTTGGGGACAGGGGAAGGCTACACCTTC. Protein product: CASSLGTGEGYTF.

In its sample, this clone was seen once. The chain couples TRBV19 to TRBJ1-1, with 7 bases that match TRBD1. The CDR3 is 13 amino acids. V was pared by 6 bases and J by 5 bases, with 6 bases of the junction left unmatched. Germline values: CDR1 LNHDA, CDR2 SQIVND (reference sequence). The CDR3 sequence: CASSRQGGTEAFF. In DNA, the CDR3 is TGTGCCAGTAGCCGACAGGGTGGGACTGAAGCTTTCTTT.

As for this clone: Other nucleotide sequences in the sample specify the same CDR3. This chain joins TRBV6-1 and TRBJ2-3; 10 nucleotides line up with TRBD2. The V gene end was trimmed by 4 bases and the J gene end by 1 base; junction bases not matched to a gene: 2. Germline-derived CDR1 and CDR2 are MNHNS and SASEGT. The CDR3 is 15 amino acids. The CDR3 DNA follows: TGTGCCAGCAGTGGGCTAGCGGGGGGCACAGATACGCAGTATTTT. Amino acids: CASSGLAGGTDTQYF.

The count of this clone is one. The rearrangement joins TRBV18 to TRBJ1-1; no firm D call. The ends were cut back, 5 bases at V and 1 base at J, with 8 bases in the middle. Per the germline V gene, CDR1 is KGHSH and CDR2 is LQKENI. This CDR3 is built from 13 residues. DNA for the CDR3: TGTGCCAGCTCAAGTTCGGGGAACACTGAAGCTTTCTTT. Translation: CASSSSGNTEAFF.

The chain couples TRBV6-6 to TRBJ2-5; 8 bases line up with TRBD2. Germline CDR1 is MNHNY and CDR2 is SVGAGI (reference sequence). The CDR3 sequence is 15 residues long. J was trimmed by 4 bases and V by 6 bases; bases with no gene match: 10. As DNA, the CDR3 is TGTGCCAGCAGGCGATCCGGGACTAGAGGAGAGACCCAGTACTTC. Its translation: CASRRSGTRGETQYF.

This chain's CDR3 is CASSLAQTGGTSPLHF. The DNA of the CDR3 is TGTGCCAGCAGCTTGGCACAGACGGGCGGGACCTCACCCCTCCACTTT. The chain combines TRBV5-4 with TRBJ1-6; TRBD1 might be the D (5 bases). The CDR3 has 16 residues. V lost 0 bases and J lost 10, with 17 bases in between. Germline CDR1 and CDR2: SGHNT and YYREEE (reference sequence).

The rearrangement links TRBV18 to TRBJ1-3, with a weak D call TRBD1 (6 bases). Trimming cost V 2 bases and J 0 bases, with 20 bases left between them. This CDR3 has 19 amino acids. The V gene's germline CDR1 is KGHSH and CDR2 LQKENI. CDR3 region: CASSPVPQGHSSSGNTIYF. The CDR3, as DNA: TGTGCCAGCTCACCAGTCCCACAGGGACATTCAAGCTCTGGAAACACCATATATTTT.

This clone came up once. CDR3 sequence: CASSSNYEQYF. The CDR3 DNA follows: TGTGCCAGCAGTTCCAACTACGAGCAGTACTTC. The chain is built from TRBV6-5 and TRBJ2-7; D is ambiguous. Per germline, CDR1 MNHEY and CDR2 SVGAGI. Deletions cut 4 bases from V and 3 bases from J, with 4 bases between. This CDR3 has 11 amino acids.

J is TRBJ2-1 and V is TRBV6-1, with TRBD1 matching 10 bases. CDR1 is MNHNS and CDR2 is SASEGT in the germline V gene. V gave up 8 bases and J gave up 9 bases; unmatched junction bases: 13. The length of the CDR3 is 15 residues. CDR3 nucleotide sequence: TGTGCCAGCGGATCCTCCGGGACAGGGGCTTCTGAGCAGTTCTTC. Encoded protein: CASGSSGTGASEQFF.

J is TRBJ2-3 and V is TRBV5-1; 9 bases line up with TRBD2. Per germline, CDR1 SGHRS and CDR2 YFSETQ. Trimming took 0 bases from V and 5 from J; bases not matched to a gene: 4. The CDR3 has 15 amino acids. CDR3 DNA: TGCGCCAGCAGCTTGGGGCTAGCGGGGATAGATACGCAGTATTTT. Encoded protein: CASSLGLAGIDTQYF. Supplemented by reference TRBV5-1 and TRBJ2-3, the full variable domain reads KAGVTQTPRYLIKTRGQQVTLSCSPISGHRSVSWYQQTPGQGLQFLFEYFSETQRNKGNFPGRFSGRQFSNSRSEMNVSTLELGDSALYLCASSLGLAGIDTQYFGPGTRLTVL.

J is TRBJ2-7 and V is TRBV5-1; 10 bases match TRBD1. The J segment lost 2 bases and the V segment lost 4 bases, leaving 6 bases of the junction unmatched. This CDR3 spans 15 amino acids. CDR1 and CDR2 (germline): SGHRS, YFSETQ. The CDR3, as DNA: TGCGCCAGCAGCGCCGGGACAGGGGATGCCTACGAGCAGTACTTC. Translating gives CASSAGTGDAYEQYF.

The chain is built from TRBV5-4 and TRBJ2-7; D is undetermined. This CDR3 has 11 amino acids. Germline lookup yields CDR1 SGHNT and CDR2 YYREEE (reference sequence). Trimming shortened V by 3 bases and J by 3 bases, and 4 bases separated the two germline ends. CDR3 nucleotide sequence: TGTGCCAGCAGCTCCAACTACGAGCAGTACTTC. This sequence encodes CASSSNYEQYF.

This chain links TRBV15 with TRBJ1-1; tentative D call: TRBD1 (6 bases). Germline CDR1 and CDR2: LNHNV and YYDKDF (reference sequence). The CDR3 is 15 amino acids. V was shortened by 2 bases and J by 3 bases, with 13 bases between the two germline ends. CDR3 residues: CATSRYREGDTEAFF. CDR3 coding DNA: TGTGCCACCAGCAGATACAGGGAGGGGGACACTGAAGCTTTCTTT.

This chain joins TRBV2 and TRBJ1-5; 10 bases are shared with TRBD1. From germline, CDR1 is SNHLY and CDR2 FYNNEI. CDR3 length: 15 amino acids. Trimming removed 6 bases from V and 5 bases from J; junction bases left unmatched: 7. The CDR3 nucleotides read TGTGCCAGCAGGCCGGGACAGGGGAAGCATCAGCCCCAGCATTTT. As protein: CASRPGQGKHQPQHF. Combining the CDR3 with reference TRBV2 and TRBJ1-5 gives the whole variable domain EPEVTQTPSHQVTQMGQEVILRCVPISNHLYFYWYRQILGQKVEFLVSFYNNEISEKSEIFDDQFSVERPDGSNFTLKIRSTKLEDSAMYFCASRPGQGKHQPQHFGDGTRLSIL.

In this sample, this clone turned up once. The CDR3: CASSLGRGYGYTF. The CDR3 region has the DNA TGTGCCAGCAGCTTGGGGCGGGGCTACGGCTACACCTTC. The chain couples TRBV5-6 to TRBJ1-2, with a weak D call TRBD1 (5 bases). This CDR3 region has 13 residues. Germline-derived CDR1 and CDR2 are SGHDT and YYEEEE. The V and J ends lost 0 bases and 8 bases respectively, with 11 bases between them.

V usage is TRBV19 and J usage is TRBJ2-3, with 13 bases identical to TRBD2. This CDR3 region has 17 residues. With V trimmed by 5 bases and J by 5 bases, 10 bases remained unmatched. The germline V gene has CDR1 LNHDA and CDR2 SQIVND (reference sequence). In DNA, the CDR3 is TGTGCCAGTAGTTCTCCGGGACTAGCGGGGAACGGAGATACGCAGTATTTT. This sequence encodes CASSSPGLAGNGDTQYF.

The chain combines TRBV7-2 with TRBJ2-1; TRBD2 matches 11 bases. V was pared by 2 bases and J by 6 bases, with 3 bases of the junction left unmatched. The CDR3 runs 15 residues. In germline, CDR1 is SGHTA, CDR2 FQGNSA. The CDR3 is CASSLTSGGFNEQFF. CDR3 DNA sequence: TGTGCCAGCAGCTTAACTAGCGGGGGATTCAATGAGCAGTTCTTC.

The chain joins TRBV4-3 to TRBJ2-1; 11 nucleotides match TRBD1. The CDR3 sequence is 13 residues long. The germline CDR1 and CDR2 sequences are LGHNA and YSLEER. Trimming took 4 bases from V and 9 from J; bases not matched to a gene: 2. The CDR3, as DNA: TGCGCCAGCAGCCGGGACAGGGGGGCTGAGCAGTTCTTC. Protein sequence: CASSRDRGAEQFF.

The chain recombines TRBV27 with TRBJ2-1; 10 bases map to TRBD1. Germline V CDR1 and CDR2: MNHEY, SMNVEV (reference sequence). The V gene end was trimmed by 5 bases and the J gene end by 7 bases; junction bases not matched to a gene: 2. The CDR3 runs to 13 residues. The CDR3 reads CASSPGQGNEQFF. Written as DNA, the CDR3 is TGTGCCAGCAGTCCGGGACAGGGGAATGAGCAGTTCTTC.